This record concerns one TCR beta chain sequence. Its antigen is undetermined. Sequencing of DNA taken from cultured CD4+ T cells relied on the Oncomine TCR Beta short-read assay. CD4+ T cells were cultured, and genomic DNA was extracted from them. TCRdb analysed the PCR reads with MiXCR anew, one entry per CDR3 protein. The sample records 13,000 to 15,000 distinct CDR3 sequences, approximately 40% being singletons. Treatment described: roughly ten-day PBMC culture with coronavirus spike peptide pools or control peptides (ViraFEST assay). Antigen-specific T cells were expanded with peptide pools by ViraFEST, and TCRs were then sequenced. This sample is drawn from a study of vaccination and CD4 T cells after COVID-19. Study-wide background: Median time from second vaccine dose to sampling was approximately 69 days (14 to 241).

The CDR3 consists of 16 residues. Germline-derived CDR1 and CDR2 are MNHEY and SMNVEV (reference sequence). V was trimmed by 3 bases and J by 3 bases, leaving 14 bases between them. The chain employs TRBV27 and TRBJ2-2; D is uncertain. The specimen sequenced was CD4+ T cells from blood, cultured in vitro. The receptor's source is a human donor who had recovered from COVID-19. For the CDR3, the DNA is TGTGCCAGCAGTTTCCTCGCCTGGGCGGACACCGGGGAGCTGTTTTTT. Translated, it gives CASSFLAWADTGELFF.